Listed below are T cell receptor beta chains from one sample, sequenced in a study of PD-1 blockade in classical Hodgkin lymphoma. Profiling relied on immunoSEQ multiplex PCR, and the TCRdb table lists in-frame clones only, not all of them. Here the sample spans fewer than 80,000 clones, 71% being singletons. The source was peripheral blood mononuclear cells (PBMCs), collected before the second cycle of nivolumab. These receptors were collected from a human donor with classical Hodgkin lymphoma. Both conserved end residues are part of each CDR3. The order of the fields is J gene, CDR3 length, V gene, clone size, D gene, CDR3 DNA, CDR3 protein. A D gene is named only where the DNA matches it firmly. The size entry is marked missing in some rows and otherwise reads once, few, many or a size class.

TRBJ1-2,14,TRBV5-1,-,TRBD1,TGCGCCAGCAGCTCACAGGGGATTGGCTATGGCTACACCTTC,CASSSQGIGYGYTF
TRBJ2-1,12,TRBV28,-,-,TGTGCCAGCAGTTTAAACGACAATGAGCAGTTCTTC,CASSLNDNEQFF
TRBJ2-1,14,TRBV30,-,-,TGTGCCTGGAACGAAGTCCCATTTATATATGAGCAGTTCTTC,CAWNEVPFIYEQFF
TRBJ1-6,13,TRBV28,-,-,TGTGCCAGCGGCCCGGTTAAGAGGTCACCCCTCCACTTT,CASGPVKRSPLHF
TRBJ1-1,16,TRBV7-9,-,TRBD1,TGTGCCAGCAGACCAAGACAGGGATCCTCGAACACTGAAGCTTTCTTT,CASRPRQGSSNTEAFF
TRBJ2-3,15,TRBV10-1,-,TRBD2,TGCGCCAGCAGTGACCTACGGGAGGGCCTGAATACGCAGTATTTT,CASSDLREGLNTQYF
TRBJ2-7,12,TRBV6-1,-,-,TGTGCCAGCAGGAGGGGTCCTCTCGAGCAGTACTTC,CASRRGPLEQYF
TRBJ1-1,13,TRBV28,-,-,TGTGCCACTACCTTAAGGATTTCCACTGAAGCTTTCTTT,CATTLRISTEAFF
TRBJ1-2,19,TRBV21-1,-,-,TGTGCCAGCAGCCCACTAAATTGCCTTAATAGGGGGCCAGACTATGGCTACACCTTC,CASSPLNCLNRGPDYGYTF
TRBJ1-1,15,TRBV6-1,once,TRBD1,TGTGCCACACAATCCGGGACAGGGTCGTCGCTCGGAGCTTTCTTT,CATQSGTGSSLGAFF
TRBJ2-7,13,TRBV11-2,-,-,TGTGCCAGCAGCTTAGACGACAGACAAGAGCAGTACTTC,CASSLDDRQEQYF
TRBJ2-7,13,TRBV5-4,few,-,TGTGCCAGCAACAGGATAGGGGGTAGGGAGCAGTACTTC,CASNRIGGREQYF
TRBJ2-7,15,TRBV13,-,TRBD2,TGTGCCAGCAGCCCACCCCCGGGACTAGTGAACGAGCAGTACTTC,CASSPPPGLVNEQYF
TRBJ2-4,16,TRBV27,-,-,TGTGCCAGCAGTTTAATTTCGTCAGGGGAATACAACATTCAGTACTTC,CASSLISSGEYNIQYF
TRBJ1-1,15,TRBV11-1,few,TRBD1,TGTGCCAGCAGCCCCCGGGGACAGAGAAACACTGAAGCTTTCTTT,CASSPRGQRNTEAFF
TRBJ2-2,14,TRBV18,-,TRBD2,TGTGCCACTTCCGGGACTAAGAGGACCGGGGAGCTGTTTTTT,CATSGTKRTGELFF
TRBJ1-1,14,TRBV5-1,once,-,TGCGCCAGCAGCTTGGTAGGATTGAACACTGAAGCTTTCTTT,CASSLVGLNTEAFF
TRBJ2-7,14,TRBV11-2,-,TRBD1,TGTGCCAGCAGCTTAGGACAGGGGATCTACGAGCAGTACTTC,CASSLGQGIYEQYF
TRBJ1-5,14,TRBV6-1,-,-,TGTGCCAGCAGTGAAGCGCCGGATAATCAGCCCCAGCATTTT,CASSEAPDNQPQHF
TRBJ1-3,15,TRBV6-5,-,-,TGTGCCAGCAGTAAGGGGGGAGCGGGTGGAAACACCATATATTTT,CASSKGGAGGNTIYF
TRBJ1-1,14,TRBV30,-,-,TGTGCCCTTGGGGTCCTAGGCAGGGACACTGAAGCTTTCTTT,CALGVLGRDTEAFF
TRBJ2-7,14,TRBV7-8,-,-,TGTGCCAGCAGCTTCGACAGCGTAAACTACGAGCAGTACTTC,CASSFDSVNYEQYF
TRBJ1-1,13,TRBV9,few,TRBD1,TGTGCCAGCAGCGTAGCGTGGGACAGCAAAGCTTTCTTT,CASSVAWDSKAFF
TRBJ2-4,13,TRBV30,-,-,TGTGCCTGGAGTGACGTGAGGGGTAATGTGCAGTACTTC,CAWSDVRGNVQYF
TRBJ2-5,14,TRBV29-1,-,TRBD1,TGCAGCGTTGCAGGACAGGAAAGACAAGAGACCCAGTACTTC,CSVAGQERQETQYF
TRBJ2-7,17,TRBV27,-,TRBD2,TGTGCCAGCAGTTTAGGGACTAGCGGGGGGCCGACGAGCGAGCAGTACTTC,CASSLGTSGGPTSEQYF
TRBJ2-7,14,TRBV2,-,TRBD1,TGTGCCAGCAGTGATCCGAGACAGGGGGGGAAGCAGTACTTC,CASSDPRQGGKQYF
TRBJ1-2,13,TRBV7-2,once,TRBD1,TGTGCCAGCAGTCGACAGGGGAACTATGGCTACACCTTC,CASSRQGNYGYTF
TRBJ2-3,13,TRBV19,-,-,TGTGCCAGTAGAGGGAGCCTCACAGATACGCAGTATTTT,CASRGSLTDTQYF
TRBJ2-3,14,TRBV27,-,-,TGTGCCAGCAGAGGAGGGATATTCACAGATACGCAGTATTTT,CASRGGIFTDTQYF
TRBJ2-7,13,TRBV9,-,-,TGTGCCAGCAGCGTAGTAGGTTCGGGGGAGCAGTACTTC,CASSVVGSGEQYF
TRBJ2-7,15,TRBV11-3,-,TRBD2,TGTGCCAGCAGCTGGGGACTAGCGGGAATGTACGAGCAGTACTTC,CASSWGLAGMYEQYF
TRBJ2-7,13,TRBV6-1,-,-,TGTGCCAGCAGTGAACACAGTGCCTACGAGCAGTACTTC,CASSEHSAYEQYF
TRBJ2-2,15,TRBV19,-,TRBD1,TGTGCCAGTAGTATGGCAGGGGGCTTATCCGGGGAGCTGTTTTTT,CASSMAGGLSGELFF
TRBJ2-7,15,TRBV6-5,-,-,TGTGCCAGCAGTCGGGCCCTGGTTGACTACCACGAGCAGTACTTC,CASSRALVDYHEQYF
TRBJ1-1,15,TRBV4-1,-,-,TGCGCCAGCAGCCAAGACGGCCAGGGGAACACTGAAGCTTTCTTT,CASSQDGQGNTEAFF
TRBJ1-5,14,TRBV30,few,-,TGTGCCTGGAGTCCGAGCCCGGGCGGCCAGCCCCAGCATTTT,CAWSPSPGGQPQHF
TRBJ2-2,15,TRBV11-3,-,-,TGTGCCAGCAGCCGGAGGGGTAGGGACACCGGGGAGCTGTTTTTT,CASSRRGRDTGELFF
TRBJ1-3,15,TRBV19,once,-,TGTGCCAGTAGTACTAGGGTGTACTCTGGAAACACCATATATTTT,CASSTRVYSGNTIYF
TRBJ1-1,16,TRBV28,-,TRBD1,TGTGCCAGCAGCTACGGGACAGGGGCTCGGAACACTGAAGCTTTCTTT,CASSYGTGARNTEAFF
TRBJ1-2,13,TRBV2,-,-,TGTGCCAGCAGTGGACAGTGGAACTATGGCTACACCTTC,CASSGQWNYGYTF
TRBJ2-7,15,TRBV4-2,-,TRBD2,TGTGCCAGCAGCCAAGACGGGGGGGTCACCTACGAGCAGTACTTC,CASSQDGGVTYEQYF
TRBJ1-1,14,TRBV2,-,TRBD1,TGTGCCAGCAGTATGACAGGGGTGAACACTGAAGCTTTCTTT,CASSMTGVNTEAFF
TRBJ2-3,13,TRBV11-1,-,-,TGTGCCAGCAGCTTACCCACAACCGATACGCAGTATTTT,CASSLPTTDTQYF
TRBJ2-3,18,TRBV12-2,-,-,TGTGCAAGTCGCTTAGGACGATCTAGCGGGGCTTCCACAGATACGCAGTATTTT,CASRLGRSSGASTDTQYF
TRBJ2-4,15,TRBV2,-,-,TGTGCCAGCAGATCTGGACCCGGGGCCAAAAACATTCAGTACTTC,CASRSGPGAKNIQYF
TRBJ2-2,17,TRBV7-9,few,TRBD1,TGTGCCAGCAGCCCCTTGAGGGCAGGGGGGAACACCGGGGAGCTGTTTTTT,CASSPLRAGGNTGELFF
TRBJ1-1,15,TRBV10-3,-,-,TGTGCCATCAGTGAGTCGTATCAGGGGAGGACTGAAGCTTTCTTT,CAISESYQGRTEAFF
TRBJ1-2,13,TRBV27,few,-,TGTGCCAGCAGTTTTCTTCCAAACTATGGCTACACCTTC,CASSFLPNYGYTF
TRBJ1-5,14,TRBV18,-,-,TGTGCCAGCTCACCAGGGGCCCTTTATCAGCCCCAGCATTTT,CASSPGALYQPQHF
TRBJ1-1,12,TRBV11-3,-,-,TGTGCCAGCAGCCGCGACACGGATGAAGCTTTCTTT,CASSRDTDEAFF
TRBJ2-4,15,TRBV5-6,-,TRBD1,TGTGCCAGCAGCCCGGACAGGTCTAGGTGGGACATTCAGTACTTC,CASSPDRSRWDIQYF
TRBJ1-2,15,TRBV15,-,-,TGTGCCACCAGCAGAGGTACAGCGAAAACGGATGGCTACACCTTC,CATSRGTAKTDGYTF
TRBJ1-1,13,TRBV7-9,once,-,TGTGCCAGCAGCTTAGCAGGTTGGACTGAAGCTTTCTTT,CASSLAGWTEAFF
TRBJ2-7,13,TRBV28,-,-,TGTGCCAGCAGTAAGGACGTCTCCTACGAGCAGTACTTC,CASSKDVSYEQYF